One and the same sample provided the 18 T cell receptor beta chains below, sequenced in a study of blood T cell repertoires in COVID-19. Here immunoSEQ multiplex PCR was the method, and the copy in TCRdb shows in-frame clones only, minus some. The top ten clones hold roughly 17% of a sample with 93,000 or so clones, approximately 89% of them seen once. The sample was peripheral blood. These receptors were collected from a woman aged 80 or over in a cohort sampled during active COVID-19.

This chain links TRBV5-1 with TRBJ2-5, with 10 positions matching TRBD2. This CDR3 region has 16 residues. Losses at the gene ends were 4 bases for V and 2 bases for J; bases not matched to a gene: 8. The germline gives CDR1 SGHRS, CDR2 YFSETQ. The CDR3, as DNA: TGCGCCAGCAGCCCGTCAACTAGCGGGGTACAAGAGACCCAGTACTTC. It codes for CASSPSTSGVQETQYF.

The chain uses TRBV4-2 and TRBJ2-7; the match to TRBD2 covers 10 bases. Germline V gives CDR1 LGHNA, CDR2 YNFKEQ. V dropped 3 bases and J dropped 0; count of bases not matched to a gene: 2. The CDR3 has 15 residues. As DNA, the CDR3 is TGTGCCAGCAGCCAGGGACTAGCGTTCTCCTACGAGCAGTACTTC. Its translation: CASSQGLAFSYEQYF.

In nucleotides, the CDR3 is TGTGCCAGCTCACTACAGGAACAAGAGACCCAGTACTTC. This encodes CASSLQEQETQYF. The chain employs TRBV18 and TRBJ2-5, with D maybe TRBD1 (5 bases). The germline CDR1 and CDR2 sequences are KGHSH and LQKENI. There are 13 residues in the CDR3. V shed 4 bases and J shed 2 bases, with 8 bases lying between them.

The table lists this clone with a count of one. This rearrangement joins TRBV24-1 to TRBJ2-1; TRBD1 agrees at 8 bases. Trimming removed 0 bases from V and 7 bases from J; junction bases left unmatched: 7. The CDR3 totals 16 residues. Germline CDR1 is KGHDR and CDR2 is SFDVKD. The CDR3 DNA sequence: TGTGCCACCAGTGATTTGCGCCAGGGGGCGTTAAATGAGCAGTTCTTC. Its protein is CATSDLRQGALNEQFF.

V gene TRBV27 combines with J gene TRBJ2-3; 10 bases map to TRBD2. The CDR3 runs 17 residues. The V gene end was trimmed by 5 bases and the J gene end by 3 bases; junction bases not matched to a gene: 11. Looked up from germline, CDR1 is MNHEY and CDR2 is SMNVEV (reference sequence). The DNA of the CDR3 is TGTGCCAGCAGTAGCCGGGGGGAGCGGGAGGGGACAGATACGCAGTATTTT. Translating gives CASSSRGEREGTDTQYF.

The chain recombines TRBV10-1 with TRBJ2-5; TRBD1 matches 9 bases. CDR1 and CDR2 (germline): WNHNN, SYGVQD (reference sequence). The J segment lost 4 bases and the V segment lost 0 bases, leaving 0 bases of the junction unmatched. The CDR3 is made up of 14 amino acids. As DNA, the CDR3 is TGCGCCAGCAGTGAGTCGACAGGGGGAGAGACCCAGTACTTC. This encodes CASSESTGGETQYF.

CDR3 amino acids: CASSLAARDRENNEQFF. The DNA for the CDR3 is TGTGCCAGCAGCTTAGCAGCCCGGGACAGAGAAAACAATGAGCAGTTCTTC. The chain employs TRBV7-8 and TRBJ2-1; the match to TRBD1 covers 7 bases. The CDR3 covers 17 residues. The germline V gene has CDR1 SGHVS and CDR2 FQNEAQ. V shed 0 bases and J 5 bases; nucleotides not matched to a gene: 10.

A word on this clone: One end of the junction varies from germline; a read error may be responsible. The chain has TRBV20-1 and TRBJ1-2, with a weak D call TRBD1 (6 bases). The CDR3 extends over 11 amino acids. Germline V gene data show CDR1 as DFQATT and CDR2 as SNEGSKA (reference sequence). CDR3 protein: CSATGLDRNFF. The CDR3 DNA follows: TGCAGTGCTACTGGGCTGGACAGAAACTTCTTC.

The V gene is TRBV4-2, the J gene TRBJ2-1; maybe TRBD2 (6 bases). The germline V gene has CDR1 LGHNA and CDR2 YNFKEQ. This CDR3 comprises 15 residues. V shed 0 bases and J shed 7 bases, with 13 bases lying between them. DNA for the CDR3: TGTGCCAGCAGCCAAGAGCTCGGGGGTATTAATGAGCAGTTCTTC. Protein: CASSQELGGINEQFF.

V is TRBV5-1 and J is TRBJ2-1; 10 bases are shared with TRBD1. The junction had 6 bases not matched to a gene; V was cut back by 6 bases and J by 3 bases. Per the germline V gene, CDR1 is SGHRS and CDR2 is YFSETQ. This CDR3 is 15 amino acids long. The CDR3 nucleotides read TGCGCCAGCATCGACGGGACAGGGGACTACAATGAGCAGTTCTTC. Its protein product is CASIDGTGDYNEQFF.

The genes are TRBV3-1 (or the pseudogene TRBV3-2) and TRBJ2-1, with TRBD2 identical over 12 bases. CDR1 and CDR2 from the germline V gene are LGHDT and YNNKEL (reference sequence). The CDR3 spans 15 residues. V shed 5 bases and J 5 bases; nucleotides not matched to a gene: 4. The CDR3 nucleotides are TGTGCCAGCAGCTCTACTAGCGGGGGGAACAATGAGCAGTTCTTC. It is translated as CASSSTSGGNNEQFF.

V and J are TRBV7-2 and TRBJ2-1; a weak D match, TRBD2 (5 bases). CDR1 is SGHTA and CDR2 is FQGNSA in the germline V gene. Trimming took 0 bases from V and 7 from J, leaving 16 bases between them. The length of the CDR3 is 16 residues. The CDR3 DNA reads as TGTGCCAGCAGCTTAGCTTTTAGTTCGGGGTTGAATGAGCAGTTCTTC. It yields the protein CASSLAFSSGLNEQFF.

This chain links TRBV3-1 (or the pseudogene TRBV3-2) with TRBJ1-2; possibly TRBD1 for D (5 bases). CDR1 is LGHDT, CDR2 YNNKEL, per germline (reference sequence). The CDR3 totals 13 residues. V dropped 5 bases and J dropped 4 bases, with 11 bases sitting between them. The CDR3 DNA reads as TGTGCCAGCAGCTCTTCAGGGTCCTATGGCTACACCTTC. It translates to CASSSSGSYGYTF.

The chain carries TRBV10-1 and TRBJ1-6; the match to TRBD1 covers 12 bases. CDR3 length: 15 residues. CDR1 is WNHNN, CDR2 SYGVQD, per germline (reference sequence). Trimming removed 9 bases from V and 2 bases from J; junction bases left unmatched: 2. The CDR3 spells CARGQGATYNSPLHF. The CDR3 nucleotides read TGCGCCAGGGGACAGGGGGCGACCTATAATTCACCCCTCCACTTT.

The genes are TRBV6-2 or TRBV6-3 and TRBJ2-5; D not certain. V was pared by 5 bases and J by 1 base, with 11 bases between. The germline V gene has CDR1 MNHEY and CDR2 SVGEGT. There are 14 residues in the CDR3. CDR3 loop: CASSPRNSQETQYF. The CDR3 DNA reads TGTGCCAGCAGTCCCAGAAATTCCCAAGAGACCCAGTACTTC.

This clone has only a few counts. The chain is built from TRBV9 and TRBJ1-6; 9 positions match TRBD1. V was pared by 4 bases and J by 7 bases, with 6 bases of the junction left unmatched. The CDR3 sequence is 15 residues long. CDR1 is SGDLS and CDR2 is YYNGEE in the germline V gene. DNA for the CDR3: TGTGCCAGCAGCCTACGGACAGGGGAGAATTCACCCCTCCACTTT. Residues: CASSLRTGENSPLHF.

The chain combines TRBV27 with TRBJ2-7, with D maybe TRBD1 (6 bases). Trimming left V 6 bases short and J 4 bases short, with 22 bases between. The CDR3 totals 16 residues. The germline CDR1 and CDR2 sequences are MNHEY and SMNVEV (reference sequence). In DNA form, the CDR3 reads TGTGCCAGCAGACCTTACAGGGACCGACCCCCTTACGAGCAGTACTTC. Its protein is CASRPYRDRPPYEQYF.

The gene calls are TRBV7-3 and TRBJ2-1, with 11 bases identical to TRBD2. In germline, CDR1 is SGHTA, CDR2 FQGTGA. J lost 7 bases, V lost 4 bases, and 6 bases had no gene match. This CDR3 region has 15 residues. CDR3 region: CASSSASGGLNEQFF. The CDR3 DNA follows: TGTGCCAGCAGCTCGGCTAGCGGGGGGCTGAATGAGCAGTTCTTC.